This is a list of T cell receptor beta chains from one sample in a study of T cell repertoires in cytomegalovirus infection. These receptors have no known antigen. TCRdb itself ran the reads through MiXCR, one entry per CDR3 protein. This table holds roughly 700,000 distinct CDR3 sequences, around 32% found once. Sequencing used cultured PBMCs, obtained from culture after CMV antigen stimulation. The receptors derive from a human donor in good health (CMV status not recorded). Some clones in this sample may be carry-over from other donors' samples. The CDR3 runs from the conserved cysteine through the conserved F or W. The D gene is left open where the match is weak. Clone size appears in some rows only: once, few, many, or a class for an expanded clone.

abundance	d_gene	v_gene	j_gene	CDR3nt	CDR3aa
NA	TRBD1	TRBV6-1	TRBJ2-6	TGTGCCAGCAGACCTACCCCGGGACAGGGGGCATCTGGGGCCAACGTCCTGACTTTC	CASRPTPGQGASGANVLTF
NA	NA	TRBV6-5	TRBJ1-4	TGTGCCAGCACCTTGCGGGGGGGCGCCGCAACTAATGAAAAACTGTTTTTT	CASTLRGGAATNEKLFF
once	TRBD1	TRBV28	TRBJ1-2	TGTGCCAGCAGTTTACACCGGGACAGGGGGAATGGCTACACCTTC	CASSLHRDRGNGYTF
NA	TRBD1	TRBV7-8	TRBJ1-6	TGTGCCAGCAGCTTACAGGGACAGCCTAATTCACCCCTCCACTTT	CASSLQGQPNSPLHF
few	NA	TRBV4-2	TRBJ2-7	TGTGCCAGCAGCCAAGTCCCAGGGGCCCACTCCTACGAGCAGTACTTC	CASSQVPGAHSYEQYF
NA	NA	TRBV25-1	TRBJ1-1	TGTGCCAGCAGTTTCCCTGGGGAGGAGGGACGTGGCACTGAAGCTTTCTTT	CASSFPGEEGRGTEAFF
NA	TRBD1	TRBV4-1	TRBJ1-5	TGCGCCAGCAGCCAAGGAGGGGGGGACAGGGGGTTCGATCAGCCCCAGCATTTT	CASSQGGGDRGFDQPQHF
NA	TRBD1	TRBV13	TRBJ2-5	TGTGCCAGCAGCATGCATGGACAGGAAGAGACCCAGTACTTC	CASSMHGQEETQYF
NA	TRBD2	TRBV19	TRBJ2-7	TGTGCCAGCAGCGGGACGACAGTGGGCGAGCAGTACTTC	CASSGTTVGEQYF
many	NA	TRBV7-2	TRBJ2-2	TGTGCCAGCAGCTCGGACCCTACCGGGGAGCTGTTTTTT	CASSSDPTGELFF
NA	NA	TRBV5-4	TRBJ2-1	TGTGCCAGCAGCTTAGCGGGCCGCTCGGATGAGCAGTTCTTC	CASSLAGRSDEQFF
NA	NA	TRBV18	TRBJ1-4	TGTGCCAGCTCACCTAGGGGAGAAGAAAAACTGTTTTTT	CASSPRGEEKLFF
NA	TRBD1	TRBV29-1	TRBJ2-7	TGCAGCGTGGTGGGACAGCGCTACGAGCAGTACTTC	CSVVGQRYEQYF
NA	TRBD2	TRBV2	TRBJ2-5	TGTGCCAGCAGCCCGGGGGGTCGGGACCAAGAGACCCAGTACTTC	CASSPGGRDQETQYF
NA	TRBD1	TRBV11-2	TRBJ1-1	TGTGCCAGCAGCGGGAAGGGGGCGCGGGTAGGGACTGAAGCTTTCTTT	CASSGKGARVGTEAFF
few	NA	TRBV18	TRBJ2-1	TGTGCCAGCTCACTCCCCGGTGCGGGCAATGAGCAGTTCTTC	CASSLPGAGNEQFF
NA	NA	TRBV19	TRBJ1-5	TGTGCCAGTAGTATGATAAGGGTGAGCAATCAGCCCCAGCATTTT	CASSMIRVSNQPQHF
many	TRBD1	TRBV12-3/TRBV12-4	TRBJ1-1	TGTGCCAGCAGCTTACTGACAGGGGGCGGTGAAGCTTTCTTT	CASSLLTGGGEAFF
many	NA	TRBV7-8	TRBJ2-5	TGTGCCAGCAGGCACAGGGGGGGAGAGACCCAGTACTTC	CASRHRGGETQYF
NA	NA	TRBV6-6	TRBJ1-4	TGTGCCGGCAGTTTGACAGCCGACGAAAAACTGTTTTTT	CAGSLTADEKLFF
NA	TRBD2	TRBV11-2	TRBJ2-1	TGTGCCAGCAGCTTCACCGGGACTAGCGGGCACAATGAGCAGTTCTTC	CASSFTGTSGHNEQFF
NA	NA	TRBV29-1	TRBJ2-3	TGCAGCGTGGCGACGGAAGATACGCAGTATTTT	CSVATEDTQYF
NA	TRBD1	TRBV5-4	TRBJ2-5	TGTGCCAGCCGGCGGACAGGGAACCAAGAGACCCAGTACTTC	CASRRTGNQETQYF
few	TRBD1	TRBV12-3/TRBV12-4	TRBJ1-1	TGTGCCAGCAGTTTACTGGACAGGGGGAACACTGAAGCTTTCTTT	CASSLLDRGNTEAFF
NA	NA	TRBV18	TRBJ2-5	TGTGCCAGCTCACCAAACCAAGCCGGGGAGACCCAGTACTTC	CASSPNQAGETQYF
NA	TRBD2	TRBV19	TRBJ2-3	TGTGCCAGTAGTTCCGCGGGACTAGCGCAAATCACAGATACGCAGTATTTT	CASSSAGLAQITDTQYF
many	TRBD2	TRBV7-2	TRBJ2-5	TGTGCCAGCAGCCCATACCGGGAGGCGGCCCAGTACTTC	CASSPYREAAQYF
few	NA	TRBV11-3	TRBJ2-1	TGTGCCAGCAGCGACGGCCCGGGCAATGAGCAGTTCTTC	CASSDGPGNEQFF
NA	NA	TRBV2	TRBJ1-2	TGTGCCAGCAGTAACCAGGGTTATGGCTACACCTTC	CASSNQGYGYTF
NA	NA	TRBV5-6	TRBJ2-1	TGTGCCAGCAGCTTATTGGTAGAGCAGTTCTTC	CASSLLVEQFF
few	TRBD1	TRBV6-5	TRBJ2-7	TGTGCCAGCACCAGGGACAGCGCCACGTACGAGCAGTACTTC	CASTRDSATYEQYF
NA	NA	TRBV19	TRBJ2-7	TGTGCCAGTAGTATGCCGGGCCCCGGAGCGCAGTACTTC	CASSMPGPGAQYF
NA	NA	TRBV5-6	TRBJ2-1	TGTGCCAGCACCTGGTGGGGTGGTGAGCAGTTCTTC	CASTWWGGEQFF
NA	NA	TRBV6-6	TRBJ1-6	TGTGCCAGCAATTACTCGATGGGGCTCCCCCTCCACTTT	CASNYSMGLPLHF
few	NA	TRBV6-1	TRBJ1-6	TGTGCCAGCAGTGCCTCGGGGCAGGGATGGAGGTCCTATAATTCACCCCTCCACTTT	CASSASGQGWRSYNSPLHF
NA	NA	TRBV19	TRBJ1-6	TGTGCCAGTAGTGGCAGTGCGACCGTACCATTGGGTTCACCCCTCCACTTT	CASSGSATVPLGSPLHF
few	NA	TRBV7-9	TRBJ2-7	TGTGCCAGCAGCCCCCGGGGAGAGTGGCTCGAGCAGTACTTC	CASSPRGEWLEQYF
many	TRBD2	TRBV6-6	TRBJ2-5	TGTGCCAGCAGGCGGACTAGCGGAGGGGAGACCCAGTACTTC	CASRRTSGGETQYF
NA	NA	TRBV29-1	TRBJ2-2	TGCAGCGTCTCCTGGCGGCTGGGGACCGGGGAGCTGTTTTTT	CSVSWRLGTGELFF
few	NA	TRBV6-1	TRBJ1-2	TGTGCCAGCAGACAGGGATCCTATGGCTACACCTTC	CASRQGSYGYTF
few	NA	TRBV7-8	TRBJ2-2	TGTGCCAGCAGCTTGAGTTGGGACACCGGGGAGCTGTTTTTT	CASSLSWDTGELFF
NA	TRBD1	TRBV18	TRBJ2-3	TGTGCCAGCTCACTGAACCGGGACAGGGGTGCAGATACGCAGTATTTT	CASSLNRDRGADTQYF
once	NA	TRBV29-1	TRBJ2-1	TGCAGCGTTGGGCGCAATGAGCAGTTCTTC	CSVGRNEQFF
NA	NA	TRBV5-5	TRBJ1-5	TGTGCCAGCAGCCAAGGGGCCCAGTATAGCAATCAGCCCCAGCATTTT	CASSQGAQYSNQPQHF
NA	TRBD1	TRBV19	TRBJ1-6	TGTGCCAGTAGTGTGACAGGGGGCGAGTCACCCCTCCACTTT	CASSVTGGESPLHF
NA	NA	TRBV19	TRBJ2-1	TGTGCCAGTACCCTAGGTGGATTTTTATGTAATGAGCAGTTCTTC	CASTLGGFLCNEQFF
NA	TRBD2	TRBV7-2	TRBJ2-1	TGTGCCAGCAGCAGTTCGCCGGGACTAGCGGGGGGGATAGCGTACAATGAGCAGTTCTTC	CASSSSPGLAGGIAYNEQFF
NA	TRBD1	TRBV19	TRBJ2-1	TGTGCCAGTAGTTCACACAGGGGGCGCAATGAGCAGTTCTTC	CASSSHRGRNEQFF
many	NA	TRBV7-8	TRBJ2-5	TGTGCCAGCAGCCCGCTCGTGGAGACCCAGTACTTC	CASSPLVETQYF
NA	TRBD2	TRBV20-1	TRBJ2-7	TGCAGTGCTTGGCCGGGACTAGCTGTCTACGAGCAGTACTTC	CSAWPGLAVYEQYF
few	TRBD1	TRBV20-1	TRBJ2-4	TGCAGTGCTACCCTGACAGGGGACATGAGAAACATTCAGTACTTC	CSATLTGDMRNIQYF
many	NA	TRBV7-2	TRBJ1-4	TGTGCCAGCAGCCTCGGCTGGGCTAATGAAAAACTGTTTTTT	CASSLGWANEKLFF
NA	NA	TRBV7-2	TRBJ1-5	TGTGCCAGCAGCGTGGCAGGAAATGCTCAGCCCCAGCATTTT	CASSVAGNAQPQHF
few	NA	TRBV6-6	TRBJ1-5	TGTGCCAGCAGTGCCCCAGTTTATAGCAATCAGCCCCAGCATTTT	CASSAPVYSNQPQHF